Sequencing of this TCR beta chain was carried out in a study of blood T cells in healthy people across ages (dated by TCRdb to between 2014 and 2017). Regarding the research as a whole: In model experiments, roughly one uniquely barcoded TCR beta cDNA molecule per two T cells was captured by template switching. The study measured age-related changes in TCR beta repertoire diversity using deep sequencing normalized with unique cDNA molecular identifiers. The donors were split into four age groups: young (average roughly 15 years), middle-aged (roughly 42), aged (about 56) and long-lived (over 75). The study analyzed two additional independent replicas of 1 million unique cDNA reads from the same blood draw for two donors, one aged 18 to 30 and one aged 80 or older.

The approximately 39 donors, aged about 6 to 100 years, were systemically healthy Caucasian individuals from Russia. About 9.1 milliliters of peripheral blood were collected from each donor into EDTA-treated Vacutainer tubes. Ficoll-Paque density-gradient centrifugation was used to isolate PBMCs, with at least 7 million per sample. Total RNA, at least 6 micrograms per sample, was extracted from PBMCs with Trizol reagent. The percentages of naive CD45RAhigh/CD27high T cells were determined by flow cytometry on a PBMC aliquot from every donor. Library construction relied on 5' RACE. Reads for this sample came from an Illumina HiSeq 2500. A second PCR of about 7 to 12 cycles was run with a J-beta primer mix and a sample-barcoded 5' primer. Each TCR beta cDNA molecule received a unique molecular identifier from a template-switch 5' adaptor carrying 12 random nucleotides. Each sample yielded at least 3 million CDR3-containing paired-end reads. The Mint cDNA synthesis kit, primed by a TRBC-specific oligonucleotide, was used to synthesize first-strand cDNA from all RNA. All cDNA was treated with uracil-DNA glycosylase and then went through a first 18-cycle PCR with the universal primers M1SS and BC2_uni_R. Per the authors' processing: For normalization, 1 million high-quality reads, each with a distinct molecular identifier, were randomly selected from each sample. Instead of being binned into consensus sequences, reads with shared molecular identifiers were discarded. MiTCR, with a Q25 quality threshold and the strictest error-elimination algorithm, was used for CDR3 identification, clonotype clustering and error correction. A nonparametric unseen species model with Euler transformation was used to estimate lower-bound total TCR beta diversity. TCRdb passed the public sequencing reads through fastp at Q25 and MiXCR, retaining productive beta sequences. Each CDR3 protein appears once, grouped with its most common genes and DNA. The V and J calls come from TCRdb's annotation, not from the publication. A total of some 1,000,000 distinct CDR3 sequences appear in this sample, approximately 25% of them only once. The top ten clonotypes cover approximately 0.79% of the sample.

What the study reported, not specific to this receptor: The long-lived group showed more naive CD4+ T cells, fewer expanded clones and increased TCR diversity than the aged group, suggesting age selection. Observed TCR beta diversity per million T cells fell roughly linearly with age, and a significant reduction was already apparent by age roughly 40. Estimates of total diversity based on one million sequenced T cells were regarded as lower bounds and as underestimates. A strong correlation was found between observed TCR beta diversity and the percentage of naive T cells measured by flow cytometry. Donor CMV infection status was unknown, potentially confounding age-related changes in expanded clonotypes. Since profiling was done on bulk unsorted PBMCs, naive and antigen-experienced compartments could not be conclusively compared.

The CDR3 contains 15 residues, cysteine and phenylalanine counted. The CDR3 DNA has 45 bases and is translated from base 1. The V end gives up 3 bases and the J end 2 bases, leaving 4 bases in the junction not matched to a gene. On this clonotype: The antigen this receptor binds is unknown. Per-nucleotide qualities are absent, and no much larger clonotype sits a single base away.

This sample also appeared in a second study, on T cells of mothers and their children. The other study reports the following: The donors were nine systemically healthy Caucasian individuals, made up of three mothers and their six children. cDNA synthesis used all of the extracted RNA, with roughly 1.6 ug of RNA in each 15 ul reaction. In the second PCR, the M1S primer introduced both the sample barcodes and 2-4 random nucleotides. Each mother yielded over 9 million TCR beta CDR3 reads and each child 3 million to 3.5 million reads. In both related and unrelated pairs, thymic selection shapes the output of TCR recombination in a similar way, with inherited differences having only a minor effect. Normalized repertoire overlap was always slightly but never significantly higher in related than unrelated mother-child pairs. No persistent microchimeric T cell clones were found, with a detection sensitivity of approximately 100 clones per million clonotypes. In the study, deep NGS was used to compare the TCR beta repertoires of mothers and children, and features distinguishing related mother-child pairs from unrelated individuals were sought. Mothers averaged approximately 41 +/- 4 years of age and children averaged roughly 12 +/- 4 years. After adapter ligation with NEBNext reagents, the libraries were sequenced on Illumina HiSeq 2000 with 100+100 nt paired-end reads. Mother and child libraries were prepared a month apart and sequenced in separate runs to prevent cross-contamination. Each donor had between about 450,000 and 2,200,000 distinct TCR beta clonotypes identified. Naive TCR beta clonotypes were estimated from low-frequency clonotypes matched to each donor's FACS-determined naive share, without sorting.

This receptor chain uses TRBV12-3 or TRBV12-4 and TRBJ1-5; TRBD1 aligns with 7 central bases. Sequencing used blood. This clonotype was obtained from a girl aged 2 to 10 in good health. CDR3 region: CASSLRGPGNQPQHF. DNA sequence: TGTGCCAGCAGTTTGAGGGGGCCGGGCAATCAGCCCCAGCATTTT.